The 5 T cell receptor beta chains reported below all come from one sample, sequenced in a study of blood T cell repertoires in COVID-19. Assay used: immunoSEQ multiplex PCR; TCRdb lists only in-frame clones, some missing. Counted here are roughly 380,000 clones, about 91% occurring once; the ten biggest clones make up approximately 1.5%. Sequencing was carried out using peripheral blood. The receptors were gathered from a woman in her thirties or forties with COVID-19, enrolled during active disease.

The CDR3 region has the DNA TGTGCCAGCAGCCCGGGACTAGCTGCAGATACGCAGTATTTT. Protein: CASSPGLAADTQYF. V and J are TRBV14 and TRBJ2-3; 9 bases match TRBD2. V lost 4 bases and J lost 4; bases outside the gene matches: 3. CDR1 is SGHDN and CDR2 is FVKESK in the germline V gene. The CDR3 consists of 14 residues.

The chain links TRBV27 to TRBJ2-3; 9 bases line up with TRBD2. The CDR3 has 14 amino acids. The V and J ends lost 5 bases and 5 bases, in that order; junction bases with no gene match: 5. The germline V gene encodes CDR1 MNHEY and CDR2 SMNVEV (reference sequence). The DNA of the CDR3 is TGTGCCAGCAGTCCGGGACTAGCAGGAGATACGCAGTATTTT. Its translation is CASSPGLAGDTQYF.

The table lists this clone with a count of one. The chain is built from TRBV18 and TRBJ1-1; 10 bases line up with TRBD1. Germline assignment: CDR1 KGHSH and CDR2 LQKENI. Losses at the gene ends were 2 bases for V and 4 bases for J; bases not matched to a gene: 13. This CDR3 region has 18 residues. CDR3 region: CASSPLGQGNSGGTEAFF. The CDR3 DNA reads TGTGCCAGCTCACCATTGGGACAGGGGAATTCCGGTGGCACTGAAGCTTTCTTT.

The CDR3 DNA reads TGTGCCAGCAGCTTAGATGGGCAGGGGTTACGGGAGCAGTACTTC. Encoded protein: CASSLDGQGLREQYF. The chain has TRBV7-2 and TRBJ2-7; tentatively, D is TRBD1 (6 bases). Germline CDR1 SGHTA, CDR2 FQGNSA. V was shortened by 1 base and J by 7 bases, with 17 bases between the two germline ends. CDR3 length: 15 amino acids.

This rearrangement joins TRBV7-9 to TRBJ2-4; TRBD1 is a possible D gene (6 bases). CDR1 is SEHNR and CDR2 is FQNEAQ in the germline V gene (reference sequence). Trimming took 4 bases from V and 9 from J, leaving 19 bases between them. The CDR3 consists of 15 residues. The CDR3 protein is CASSSARGRESIQYF. In DNA form, the CDR3 reads TGTGCCAGCAGCTCCGCCAGGGGAAGAGAGAGCATTCAGTACTTC.